The 28 T cell receptor beta chains reported below all come from one sample, sequenced in a study of T cell clonotyping in hematopoietic cell transplantation. TCRdb keeps only in-frame clones here, not all; method: immunoSEQ multiplex PCR. Among approximately 25,000 clones listed, approximately 94% were seen once. What was sequenced was peripheral blood mononuclear cells. The receptors stem from a man between 45 and 60 years old in good health. Some clones in this sample may be carry-over from other donors' samples.

The chain is built from TRBV28 and TRBJ1-5; 7 positions match TRBD1. This CDR3 contains 15 residues. V lost 4 bases, J lost 7 bases, and 10 bases stayed unmatched. Germline loops: CDR1 MDHEN, CDR2 SYDVKM. The CDR3 loop is CASSSGTVRIQPQHF. CDR3 DNA: TGTGCCAGCAGTTCCGGGACAGTGAGGATACAGCCCCAGCATTTT.

This rearrangement joins TRBV7-2 to TRBJ2-2; 8 bases line up with TRBD2. The length of the CDR3 is 16 residues. V dropped 8 bases and J dropped 4; count of bases not matched to a gene: 12. The germline V gene has CDR1 SGHTA and CDR2 FQGNSA. CDR3 loop: CASGGLVLVGTGELFF. In DNA, the CDR3 is TGTGCCAGCGGGGGACTAGTTTTAGTTGGCACCGGGGAGCTGTTTTTT.

The chain is built from TRBV7-2 and TRBJ1-1; D is unresolved. The CDR3 spans 13 residues. Deletions cut 3 bases from V and 0 bases from J, with 5 bases between. Per germline, CDR1 SGHTA and CDR2 FQGNSA. The CDR3 region is CASSFRMNTEAFF. The CDR3 region has the DNA TGTGCCAGCAGCTTTCGTATGAACACTGAAGCTTTCTTT.

The rearrangement joins TRBV10-1 to TRBJ2-7; tentatively, D is TRBD1 (5 bases). The germline V gene encodes CDR1 WNHNN and CDR2 SYGVQD (reference sequence). The CDR3 covers 12 residues. V lost 3 bases, J lost 4 bases, and 7 bases lay in between. The CDR3 coding sequence is TGCGCCAGCAGTGAAGCAGGGTACGAGCAGTACTTC. This codes for CASSEAGYEQYF.

This clone is a singleton in its sample. The chain combines TRBV5-1 with TRBJ1-1, with D maybe TRBD1 (5 bases). The germline V and J ends were trimmed by 2 bases and 4 bases, with 15 bases remaining between them. This CDR3 contains 15 residues. Germline loops: CDR1 SGHRS, CDR2 YFSETQ. The CDR3 DNA reads TGCGCCAGCAGCTTAATTGAGACTGGGGGCACTGAAGCTTTCTTT. Protein sequence: CASSLIETGGTEAFF.

The chain is built from TRBV30 and TRBJ2-6; no clear D. Looked up from germline, CDR1 is GTSNPN and CDR2 is SVGIG (reference sequence). The CDR3 is 11 residues long. Trimming cost V 4 bases and J 2 bases, with 0 bases left between them. The DNA of the CDR3 is TGTGCCTGGACTGGGGCCAACGTCCTGACTTTC. Translation: CAWTGANVLTF.

This clone showed up just once. The gene calls are TRBV19 and TRBJ1-2, with D hard to call. V was trimmed by 4 bases and J by 4 bases, leaving 13 bases between them. The CDR3 has 14 residues. Germline CDR1 and CDR2: LNHDA and SQIVND (reference sequence). The CDR3 nucleotides read TGTGCCAGTAGTACCCCGGGCCTCGTCTATGGCTACACCTTC. Protein sequence: CASSTPGLVYGYTF. The whole variable domain, filled in from reference TRBV19 and TRBJ1-2, reads DGGITQSPKYLFRKEGQNVTLSCEQNLNHDAMYWYRQDPGQGLRLIYYSQIVNDFQKGDIAEGYSVSREKKESFPLTVTSAQKNPTAFYLCASSTPGLVYGYTFGSGTRLTVV.

The rearrangement links TRBV30 to TRBJ2-3; the match to TRBD2 covers 7 bases. The trim removed 2 bases at V and 1 base at J, leaving 0 bases unmatched. This CDR3 spans 13 amino acids. Germline lookup yields CDR1 GTSNPN and CDR2 SVGIG (reference sequence). In DNA form, the CDR3 reads TGTGCCTGGAGTCGGGGGGGCACAGATACGCAGTATTTT. Its protein product is CAWSRGGTDTQYF. The entire variable domain, with the rest obtained from reference TRBV30 and TRBJ2-3, is as follows: SQTIHQWPATLVQPVGSPLSLECTVEGTSNPNLYWYRQAAGRGLQLLFYSVGIGQISSEVPQNLSASRPQDRQFILSSKKLLLSDSGFYLCAWSRGGTDTQYFGPGTRLTVL.

The chain is built from TRBV6-5 and TRBJ2-7, with unresolved D. The CDR3 consists of 13 residues. CDR1 and CDR2 from the germline V gene are MNHEY and SVGAGI. V was cut by 4 bases and J by 4 bases, with 11 bases left in between. The CDR3 DNA follows: TGTGCCAGCAGTTTTGGCGATCGGTACGAGCAGTACTTC. Translating gives CASSFGDRYEQYF.

This clone was seen just once. The chain links TRBV6-1 to TRBJ2-3; 7 nucleotides agree with TRBD1. The CDR3 is 14 residues long. Germline CDR1 reads MNHNS; CDR2 reads SASEGT. Trimming took 6 bases from V and 1 from J; bases not matched to a gene: 4. This chain's CDR3 is CASRAGGGTDTQYF. DNA of the CDR3: TGTGCCAGCAGAGCAGGGGGAGGCACAGATACGCAGTATTTT.

The chain employs TRBV19 and TRBJ1-2, with D perhaps TRBD1 (5 bases). CDR1 and CDR2 from the germline V gene are LNHDA and SQIVND (reference sequence). The CDR3 is 17 residues long. V shed 6 bases and J shed 5 bases, with 25 bases lying between them. The CDR3 nucleotides are TGTGCCAGTAGCCTTAAAGTAGCAGGGCTGCGGAATTATGGCTACACCTTC. This codes for CASSLKVAGLRNYGYTF.

V is TRBV6-1 and J is TRBJ1-2; D remains ambiguous. The V end lost 3 bases, the J end lost 4 bases, and 12 bases lay between the germline ends. CDR3 length: 14 amino acids. The germline V gene has CDR1 MNHNS and CDR2 SASEGT. Here the CDR3 DNA reads TGTGCCAGCAGTGAGGCCGGTGAGGGCTATGGCTACACCTTC. The encoded protein is CASSEAGEGYGYTF.

The chain carries TRBV5-4 and TRBJ2-4; weak D call: TRBD2 (5 bases). Germline V CDR1 and CDR2: SGHNT, YYREEE (reference sequence). This CDR3 has 16 amino acids. The V end was cut by 5 bases, the J end by 8 bases, with 23 bases between. The CDR3 loop is CASSPRRELTEDIQYF. Here the CDR3 DNA reads TGTGCCAGCAGTCCCCGAAGGGAGCTCACCGAGGACATTCAGTACTTC. Supplemented by reference TRBV5-4 and TRBJ2-4, the full variable domain reads ETGVTQSPTHLIKTRGQQVTLRCSSQSGHNTVSWYQQALGQGPQFIFQYYREEENGRGNFPPRFSGLQFPNYSSELNVNALELDDSALYLCASSPRRELTEDIQYFGAGTRLSVL.

The chain uses TRBV9 and TRBJ2-5; TRBD1 or TRBD2 may be the D gene (6 bases each). Germline V gene sequence: CDR1 SGDLS, CDR2 YYNGEE. Trimming cost V 7 bases and J 3 bases, with 16 bases left between them. This CDR3 is built from 14 residues. CDR3 protein: CASGVGGLEETQYF. The CDR3 DNA sequence: TGTGCCAGCGGAGTGGGGGGCCTAGAAGAGACCCAGTACTTC.

The chain employs TRBV30 and TRBJ2-7, with D perhaps matching TRBD1 (6 bases). With 2 bases removed from V and 2 bases from J, the gap between germline ends came to 13 bases. The length of the CDR3 is 14 residues. The germline V gene encodes CDR1 GTSNPN and CDR2 SVGIG (reference sequence). Here the CDR3 reads CAWSHGTSAYEQYF. The CDR3 coding sequence is TGTGCCTGGAGTCACGGGACAAGTGCCTACGAGCAGTACTTC.

V gene TRBV5-1 combines with J gene TRBJ1-6, with a weak D call TRBD1 (6 bases). The ends were cut back, 6 bases at V and 8 bases at J, with 21 bases in the middle. Germline lookup yields CDR1 SGHRS and CDR2 YFSETQ. The CDR3 covers 16 residues. CDR3 nucleotides: TGCGCCAGCACCCTCACTACCAGGGGTGGTTATTCACCCCTCCACTTT. It is translated as CASTLTTRGGYSPLHF. The full variable domain, completed using reference TRBV5-1 and TRBJ1-6, is KAGVTQTPRYLIKTRGQQVTLSCSPISGHRSVSWYQQTPGQGLQFLFEYFSETQRNKGNFPGRFSGRQFSNSRSEMNVSTLELGDSALYLCASTLTTRGGYSPLHFGNGTRLTVT.

This chain uses TRBV27 with TRBJ2-7; possible D gene TRBD1, 6 bases. There are 14 residues in the CDR3. The V end lost 3 bases, the J end lost 5 bases, and 14 bases lay between the germline ends. Germline V CDR1 and CDR2: MNHEY, SMNVEV (reference sequence). The CDR3 coding sequence is TGTGCCAGCAGTTTCGGGACACCTCCGGACGAGCAGTACTTC. It is translated as CASSFGTPPDEQYF.

The J gene is TRBJ1-2, the V gene TRBV5-4; TRBD1 agrees at 10 bases. Germline-derived CDR1 and CDR2 are SGHNT and YYREEE (reference sequence). The trim removed 3 bases at V and 5 bases at J, leaving 10 bases unmatched. The CDR3 is 16 amino acids. CDR3 sequence: CASSWGGQGTMYGYTF. CDR3 nucleotides: TGTGCCAGCAGCTGGGGGGGACAGGGGACGATGTATGGCTACACCTTC.

The chain carries TRBV7-2 and TRBJ2-7, with TRBD1 matching over 8 bases. V lost 3 bases to trimming and J lost 1 base; unmatched junction nucleotides: 2. Germline-derived CDR1 and CDR2 are SGHTA and FQGNSA. The CDR3 loop spans 14 amino acids. As DNA, the CDR3 is TGTGCCAGCAGCTTCGGGACAGGTTCCTACGAGCAGTACTTC. Residues: CASSFGTGSYEQYF.

The chain is built from TRBV5-1 and TRBJ2-5; D is ambiguous. The CDR3 sequence is 13 residues long. Germline V gene sequence: CDR1 SGHRS, CDR2 YFSETQ. Trimming pared 5 bases from V and 1 base from J, leaving 9 bases between. The CDR3 spells CASRSNFQETQYF. For the CDR3, the DNA is TGCGCCAGCAGATCAAACTTCCAAGAGACCCAGTACTTC.

The chain recombines TRBV11-2 with TRBJ1-5; D is perhaps TRBD1 (5 bases). Per germline, CDR1 SGHAT and CDR2 FQNNGV. The CDR3 consists of 14 residues. V was trimmed by 7 bases and J by 6 bases, leaving 16 bases between them. The CDR3 sequence: CASTPHAGGQPQHF. As DNA, the CDR3 is TGTGCCAGCACTCCACATGCCGGGGGTCAGCCCCAGCATTTT. The full variable domain, rest sourced from reference TRBV11-2 and TRBJ1-5, is EAGVAQSPRYKIIEKRQSVAFWCNPISGHATLYWYQQILGQGPKLLIQFQNNGVVDDSQLPKDRFSAERLKGVDSTLKIQPAKLEDSAVYLCASTPHAGGQPQHFGDGTRLSIL.

The chain uses TRBV5-6 and TRBJ1-1, with unresolved D. Trimming stripped 0 bases from V and 1 base from J, with 7 bases between. Germline CDR1 SGHDT, CDR2 YYEEEE. This CDR3 region has 14 residues. The CDR3 sequence: CASSLGPGNTEAFF. In nucleotides, the CDR3 is TGTGCCAGCAGCTTGGGTCCAGGGAACACTGAAGCTTTCTTT.

The chain carries TRBV2 and TRBJ1-5; D is undetermined. Trimming cost V 7 bases and J 0 bases, with 13 bases left between them. This CDR3 contains 15 residues. Germline loops: CDR1 SNHLY, CDR2 FYNNEI. The DNA of the CDR3 is TGTGCCAGCACCGACGGCCCGTATAGCAATCAGCCCCAGCATTTT. Its protein product is CASTDGPYSNQPQHF.

This chain uses TRBV7-3 with TRBJ1-2; 7 bases line up with TRBD1. CDR3 size: 14 residues. J lost 4 bases, V lost 5 bases, and 7 bases had no gene match. Germline-derived CDR1 and CDR2 are SGHTA and FQGTGA. CDR3 nucleotides: TGTGCCAGCAGCCCCTCAGGGGGTGGCTATGGCTACACCTTC. Its translation: CASSPSGGGYGYTF.

V gene TRBV30 combines with J gene TRBJ2-4; D is possibly TRBD1 (6 bases). The CDR3 has 14 residues. With 0 bases removed from V and 6 bases from J, the gap between germline ends came to 12 bases. From germline, CDR1 is GTSNPN and CDR2 SVGIG (reference sequence). Written as DNA, the CDR3 is TGTGCCTGGAGTGTAGACCAGGGGAGAAACATTCAGTACTTC. This translates into CAWSVDQGRNIQYF.

The chain carries TRBV7-6 and TRBJ1-2, with unresolved D. V shed 1 base and J shed 3 bases, with 6 bases lying between them. This CDR3 has 13 amino acids. Germline V lookup: CDR1 SGHVS, CDR2 FNYEAQ. This CDR3 is CASSLVHDYGYTF. The CDR3 coding sequence is TGTGCCAGCAGCTTAGTTCATGACTATGGCTACACCTTC.

This rearrangement joins TRBV20-1 to TRBJ1-1, with D unclear. The CDR3 covers 10 residues. The germline V gene encodes CDR1 DFQATT and CDR2 SNEGSKA (reference sequence). V lost 4 bases to trimming and J lost 4 bases, with 4 bases between them. CDR3 DNA: TGCAGTGCTATAAGCACTGAAGCTTTCTTT. Translating it yields CSAISTEAFF.

The chain combines TRBV6-1 with TRBJ1-2, with D unresolved. Germline values: CDR1 MNHNS, CDR2 SASEGT. There are 12 residues in the CDR3. V was cut by 5 bases and J by 7 bases, with 11 bases left in between. This CDR3 reads CASSSRTGGYTF. Here the CDR3 DNA reads TGTGCCAGCAGTTCCCGAACGGGTGGCTACACCTTC.